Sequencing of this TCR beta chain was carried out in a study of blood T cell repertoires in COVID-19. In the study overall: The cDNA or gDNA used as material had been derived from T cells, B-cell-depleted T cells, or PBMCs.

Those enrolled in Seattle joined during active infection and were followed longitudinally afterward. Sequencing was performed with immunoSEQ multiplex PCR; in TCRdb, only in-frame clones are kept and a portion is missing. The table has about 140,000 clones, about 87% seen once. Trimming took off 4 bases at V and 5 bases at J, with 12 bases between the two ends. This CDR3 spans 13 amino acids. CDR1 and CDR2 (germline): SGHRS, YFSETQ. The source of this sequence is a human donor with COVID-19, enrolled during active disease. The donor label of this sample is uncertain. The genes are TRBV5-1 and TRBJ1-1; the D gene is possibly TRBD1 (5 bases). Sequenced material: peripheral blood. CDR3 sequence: CASSRGSATEAFF. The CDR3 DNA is TGCGCCAGCAGCAGGGGCTCAGCGACTGAAGCTTTCTTT.